This TCR beta chain stems from a study of blood T cell repertoires in COVID-19. Overall study: Acute and convalescent COVID-19 samples came from the United States, Italy and Spain. In each case, the material was cDNA or gDNA derived from T cells, B-cell-depleted T cells, or PBMCs.

Measured with immunoSEQ multiplex PCR; TCRdb has only the in-frame clones, and not every one. The sample has about 55,000 clones, 75% to 90% seen once. The CDR3 covers 13 residues. CDR1 is SGHTA and CDR2 is FQGTGA in the germline V gene. V shed 4 bases and J 2 bases; nucleotides not matched to a gene: 2. Sequencing was performed on peripheral blood. The chain has TRBV7-3 and TRBJ2-7, with TRBD1 matching over 7 bases. This receptor was identified in a human donor in a cohort sampled during active COVID-19. The CDR3 nucleotides read TGTGCCAGCAGCTCGCAGGGGGCCTACGAGCAGTACTTC. It translates to CASSSQGAYEQYF.